This T cell receptor (beta chain) was profiled in a study of cytomegalovirus exposure and HLA in healthy donors. Overall study: Genotyping of hundreds of donors showed that 80% to 85% belonged to the Caucasian-associated ancestry cluster.

Donors showed nominal health when sampled, although they likely had unrecorded immune exposures. Study conclusions and caveats: The majority of CMV-associated TCR beta chains were reported as apparently HLA-restricted in a later analysis.

In regard to this clone: The antigen is not known.

PCR was performed using 60 Vbeta and 13 Jbeta primers. Libraries were prepared by immunoSEQ multiplex PCR; TCRdb keeps only in-frame clonotypes and omits some of them. There are roughly 240,000 clones in the sample; more than 75% occur only once, and 5% to 6% lies in the top ten. Trimming cost V 4 bases and J 4 bases; bases outside gene matches: 8. The germline gives CDR1 SEHNR, CDR2 FQNEAQ (reference sequence). The CDR3 runs to 16 residues. The sequence derives from a woman between 35 and 50 years old in good health and CMV-seropositive. The rearrangement uses TRBV7-9 and TRBJ2-3; 10 bases map to TRBD1. Sequencing input: PBMCs. The CDR3 coding sequence is TGTGCCAGCAGCTCCGGGACAGGGGTGTTTGCAGATACGCAGTATTTT. Translating gives CASSSGTGVFADTQYF.